The clone carrying this T cell receptor (beta chain) appeared many times. This sample stems from a study of T cells in Graves' hyperthyroidism and ophthalmopathy. Not enrolled were patients with uncontrolled infection, other autoimmune disease, pregnancy or lactation. Clinical symptoms, serum thyroxine, TRAb, thyroid ultrasound and orbital computed tomography informed diagnoses. The J segment lost 3 bases and the V segment lost 6 bases, leaving 8 bases of the junction unmatched. The CDR3 totals 15 residues. Germline lookup yields CDR1 SGHAT and CDR2 FQNNGV. The TCR beta CDR3 regions underwent amplification using RNA transcripts as the source. HTBI primers were employed in a first-round RT-PCR of the TCR CDR3. One entry per CDR3 protein, called by TCRdb with MiXCR from the multiplex PCR reads. Here the sample spans around 350,000 distinct CDR3 sequences, under 15% being singletons.

The chain has TRBV11-2 and TRBJ1-5; 7 bases fit TRBD1. Input material: blood. This sequence was found in a woman under 30 with Graves' hyperthyroidism. The CDR3 DNA reads TGTGCCAGCAGTTTACAGGGACAGCTCAATCAGCCCCAGCATTTT. This translates into CASSLQGQLNQPQHF.